This TCR beta chain was captured by sequencing in a study of OX40 agonist ivuxolimab in advanced cancers. Broader study findings: Both CD4+ and CD8+ T cell populations in blood had undergone clonal expansion by week 6 at 0.1 to 3.0 mg/kg.

The germline V gene encodes CDR1 LGHNT and CDR2 FRNRAP. The junction had 19 bases not matched to a gene; V was cut back by 6 bases and J by 6 bases. The CDR3 spans 17 residues. This clone has only one observation. Antigen: not known. Clones were read by immunoSEQ multiplex PCR, and TCRdb kept only the in-frame ones, dropping some. The table records about 20,000 clones, about four fifths of them present only once. The chain uses TRBV12-5 and TRBJ2-7, with 8 bases aligning to TRBD2. This TCR came from an adult with an advanced solid tumor such as melanoma, head and neck, liver or kidney cancer. Sequenced material: CD4+ or CD8+ T cells sorted from blood, taken in a trial of the OX40 agonist ivuxolimab. The CDR3 nucleotides read TGTGCTAGTGGGGGAGAGTCGCGGGAGGAAGGGGCGAGCGAGCAGTACTTC. It is translated as CASGGESREEGASEQYF.